The sample holds one count of the clone carrying this TCR beta chain. Antigen: not known. PCR primers comprised 60 Vbeta and 13 Jbeta primers. Libraries were prepared by immunoSEQ multiplex PCR; TCRdb keeps only in-frame clonotypes and omits some of them. The sample lists approximately 160,000 clones, approximately 81% occurring once. Donors counted as nominally healthy when sampled, yet unrecorded immune exposures were likely. This entry belongs to a study of cytomegalovirus exposure and HLA in healthy donors. Study-wide results and limits: Most subjects' HLA-A and HLA-B alleles were reportedly predicted from TCR beta sequences.

The CDR3 loop spans 15 amino acids. V trimming: 3 bases; J trimming: 8 bases; junction bases outside the gene matches: 7. Germline CDR1 is WSHSY and CDR2 is SAAADI. The chain couples TRBV10-2 to TRBJ2-1; 10 nucleotides line up with TRBD2. Sequencing was carried out using PBMCs. This clonotype was sampled from a boy between 2 and 10 years old in good health and CMV-seronegative. The CDR3 DNA reads as TGCGCCAGCAGTGACGGAGCGGGAGGGCGGGATGAGCAGTTCTTC. This gives the protein CASSDGAGGRDEQFF.